Listed here are 17 T cell receptor beta chains from one sample, sequenced in a study of shared clonotypes between healthy human individuals. Data came from immunoSEQ multiplex PCR; TCRdb stores just in-frame clones and leaves some out. The table has roughly 1 million clones, about 75% seen once; the top ten hold roughly 1.4%. Material for sequencing was memory CD4+ T cells sorted from blood. Documented subset: CD45RA-negative fraction. Receptor source: a man between 18 and 29 years old in good health.

The chain couples TRBV7-2 to TRBJ2-1, with D unresolved. CDR1 SGHTA and CDR2 FQGNSA come from the germline V gene. CDR3 length: 13 residues. Trimming shortened V by 10 bases and J by 5 bases, and 15 bases separated the two germline ends. The CDR3 region is CATGRNLNNEQFF. DNA for the CDR3: TGTGCCACCGGGCGGAATTTAAACAATGAGCAGTTCTTC.

V is TRBV10-3 and J is TRBJ2-7; 8 nucleotides line up with TRBD1. The CDR3 spans 13 residues. Germline V gives CDR1 ENHRY, CDR2 SYGVKD. V lost 4 bases and J lost 6; bases outside the gene matches: 5. Here the CDR3 reads CAISGTGYIEQYF. The CDR3 DNA sequence: TGTGCCATCAGTGGGACAGGGTATATCGAGCAGTACTTC.

This chain joins TRBV4-2 and TRBJ2-5; 10 bases are shared with TRBD2. The CDR3 contains 19 residues. V was clipped by 0 bases and J by 5 bases; unmatched bases: 15. CDR1 is LGHNA, CDR2 YNFKEQ, per germline. The CDR3 loop reads CASSQDRRSSGGLRETQYF. CDR3 nucleotides: TGTGCCAGCAGCCAAGATAGGCGGTCTAGCGGGGGACTCAGGGAGACCCAGTACTTC.

CDR3 loop: CASSSGTSGVDTQYF. The CDR3 nucleotides are TGTGCCAGCAGTTCCGGGACTAGCGGGGTAGATACGCAGTATTTT. The rearrangement links TRBV27 to TRBJ2-3, with 13 bases lining up with TRBD2. CDR1 is MNHEY and CDR2 is SMNVEV in the germline V gene (reference sequence). With 4 bases clipped from V and 5 bases from J, the junction kept 3 bases outside the gene matches. This CDR3 region has 15 residues.

The chain combines TRBV6-5 with TRBJ1-5; tentatively, D is TRBD1 (6 bases). The CDR3 contains 14 residues. V was pared by 5 bases and J by 7 bases, with 15 bases between. Germline V lookup: CDR1 MNHEY, CDR2 SVGAGI. The CDR3 sequence: CASSPGTTKQPQHF. CDR3 coding DNA: TGTGCCAGCAGTCCCGGGACAACGAAGCAGCCCCAGCATTTT.

As for this clone: The same CDR3 also results from other DNA sequences found in this sample. The chain uses TRBV30 and TRBJ2-2, with a tentative D call TRBD2 (6 bases). CDR1 is GTSNPN, CDR2 SVGIG, per germline (reference sequence). Trimming removed 4 bases at V and 1 base at J, with 10 bases between. This CDR3 is built from 14 residues. CDR3 DNA: TGTGCCTGGACCGGGGGAAGGAACACCGGGGAGCTGTTTTTT. Its translation: CAWTGGRNTGELFF. The variable domain in full, completed from reference TRBV30 and TRBJ2-2, reads SQTIHQWPATLVQPVGSPLSLECTVEGTSNPNLYWYRQAAGRGLQLLFYSVGIGQISSEVPQNLSASRPQDRQFILSSKKLLLSDSGFYLCAWTGGRNTGELFFGEGSRLTVL.

This clone has more than one count but fewer than ten. The rearrangement links TRBV19 to TRBJ1-4; no clear D. CDR1 is LNHDA, CDR2 SQIVND, per germline (reference sequence). The CDR3 is made up of 15 amino acids. Trimming took off 6 bases at V and 0 bases at J, with 11 bases between the two ends. CDR3 in amino acids: CASRRDGATNEKLFF. Written as DNA, the CDR3 is TGTGCCAGTAGACGTGACGGAGCAACTAATGAAAAACTGTTTTTT.

The chain uses TRBV5-1 and TRBJ1-1; 8 nucleotides agree with TRBD1. CDR3 length: 15 amino acids. The trim removed 4 bases at V and 1 base at J, leaving 6 bases unmatched. Germline V gives CDR1 SGHRS, CDR2 YFSETQ. This CDR3 is CASSTSGGPNTEAFF. In DNA form, the CDR3 reads TGCGCCAGCAGCACATCAGGGGGCCCGAACACTGAAGCTTTCTTT.

This chain uses TRBV28 with TRBJ1-1, with D unclear. Trimming took off 5 bases at V and 0 bases at J, with 13 bases between the two ends. There are 15 residues in the CDR3. Germline assignment: CDR1 MDHEN and CDR2 SYDVKM. As DNA, the CDR3 is TGTGCCAGCAGTCCCTTAGGAGGACTGAACACTGAAGCTTTCTTT. It yields the protein CASSPLGGLNTEAFF.

This clone was counted between two and nine times. V usage is TRBV7-9 and J usage is TRBJ1-6, with D tentatively TRBD1 (6 bases). V was clipped by 1 base and J by 9 bases, with 10 bases between them. This CDR3 spans 14 amino acids. From germline, CDR1 is SEHNR and CDR2 FQNEAQ (reference sequence). This CDR3 reads CASSLGRGISPLHF. The CDR3 bases are TGTGCCAGCAGCTTAGGAAGGGGGATTTCACCCCTCCACTTT.

The chain is built from TRBV9 and TRBJ1-1; D uncertain. Germline V CDR1 and CDR2: SGDLS, YYNGEE. Deletions cut 0 bases from V and 4 bases from J, with 13 bases between. CDR3 length equals 15 residues. The CDR3 is CASSVAPTTLTEAFF. The DNA for the CDR3 is TGTGCCAGCAGCGTAGCCCCCACGACGCTCACTGAAGCTTTCTTT.

The sample holds many counts of this clone. The gene calls are TRBV15 and TRBJ2-7, with D perhaps TRBD1 (7 bases). CDR3 length: 15 residues. Trimming pared 8 bases from V and 0 bases from J, leaving 17 bases between. Germline CDR1 LNHNV, CDR2 YYDKDF (reference sequence). CDR3 DNA sequence: TGTGCCACCCGGAGGGACAGAGGAAACTCCTACGAGCAGTACTTC. The encoded protein is CATRRDRGNSYEQYF.

Concerning this clone: The identical CDR3 is also encoded by other nucleotide sequences in the sample. The chain combines TRBV18 with TRBJ1-4; D unclear. The ends were cut back, 5 bases at V and 0 bases at J, with 7 bases in the middle. CDR1 and CDR2 (germline): KGHSH, LQKENI. The CDR3 is 14 amino acids. The CDR3 bases are TGTGCCAGCTCAGGGGTTGCAACTAATGAAAAACTGTTTTTT. Translation gives CASSGVATNEKLFF.

This chain links TRBV5-1 with TRBJ1-1; D is possibly TRBD1 (6 bases). CDR3 length: 14 amino acids. Germline V CDR1 and CDR2: SGHRS, YFSETQ. V lost 4 bases, J lost 3 bases, and 13 bases lay in between. DNA for the CDR3: TGCGCCAGCAGCCTCGGGGGCGAGTACACTGAAGCTTTCTTT. Amino acid sequence: CASSLGGEYTEAFF.

This chain joins TRBV28 and TRBJ2-7, with 7 bases fitting TRBD1. The V gene end was trimmed by 8 bases and the J gene end by 0 bases; junction bases not matched to a gene: 4. Per the germline V gene, CDR1 is MDHEN and CDR2 is SYDVKM. The CDR3 is made up of 13 amino acids. CDR3 coding DNA: TGTGCCAGCCGGGACAGTTCCTCCTACGAGCAGTACTTC. Its translation: CASRDSSSYEQYF.

CDR3 bases: TGTGCCAGTAGTATAAGGTCGACTAGCGGTAGAGCCGGGGAGCTGTTTTTT. Encoded protein: CASSIRSTSGRAGELFF. The V call is TRBV19, the J call TRBJ2-2; 9 positions match TRBD2. V was pared by 2 bases and J by 6 bases, with 10 bases of the junction left unmatched. CDR1 is LNHDA, CDR2 SQIVND, per germline (reference sequence). The CDR3 consists of 17 residues.

V and J are TRBV4-1 and TRBJ1-5; maybe TRBD1 (6 bases). CDR1 MGHRA and CDR2 YSYEKL come from the germline V gene. Trimming took off 1 base at V and 1 base at J, with 11 bases between the two ends. This CDR3 has 16 amino acids. The CDR3 region is CASSQVGGASNQPQHF. DNA for the CDR3: TGCGCCAGCAGCCAAGTAGGGGGGGCGAGCAATCAGCCCCAGCATTTT.